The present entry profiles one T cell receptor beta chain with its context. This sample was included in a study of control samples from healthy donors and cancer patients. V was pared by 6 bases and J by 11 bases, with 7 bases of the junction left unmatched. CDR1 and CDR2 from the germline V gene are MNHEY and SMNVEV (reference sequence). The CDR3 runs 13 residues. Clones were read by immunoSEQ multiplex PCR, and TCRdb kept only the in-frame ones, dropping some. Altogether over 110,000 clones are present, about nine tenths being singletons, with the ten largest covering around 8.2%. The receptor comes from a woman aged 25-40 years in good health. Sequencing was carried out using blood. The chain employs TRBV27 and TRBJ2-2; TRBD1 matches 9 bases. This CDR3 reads CASRLGQGSELFF. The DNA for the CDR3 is TGTGCCAGCAGACTGGGACAGGGAAGTGAGCTGTTTTTT.